The 27 T cell receptor beta chains given below trace back to one sample, sequenced in a study of a mutant IDH1 vaccine in newly diagnosed glioma. Time point of the sample: baseline, week 1 (first vaccination visit). Stated treatment: pre-vaccination baseline after standard-of-care therapy. Libraries were prepared by immunoSEQ multiplex PCR; TCRdb keeps only in-frame clonotypes and omits some of them. The sample consists of tens of thousands of clones, roughly 80% of them appearing once. Sequenced material: PBMCs, taken from a glioma patient treated with radiotherapy, temozolomide or both. The source is a woman aged 45-59 years with glioma.

The chain links TRBV9 to TRBJ1-2, with TRBD1 as a possible D gene (5 bases). Per germline, CDR1 SGDLS and CDR2 YYNGEE. The CDR3 has 15 amino acids. Between the trimmed V and J ends, which lost 0 bases and 7 bases, there was a span of 16 bases. The chain's CDR3 is CASSVARSGTSGYTF. The CDR3 DNA sequence: TGTGCCAGCAGCGTAGCTAGGTCAGGGACCTCTGGCTACACCTTC.

This chain joins TRBV10-1 and TRBJ2-2; 9 bases fit TRBD1. Germline V CDR1 and CDR2: WNHNN, SYGVQD (reference sequence). This CDR3 comprises 13 residues. V shed 6 bases and J 6 bases; nucleotides not matched to a gene: 2. The CDR3: CASRRQGAGELFF. CDR3 nucleotides: TGCGCCAGCAGGCGACAGGGGGCCGGGGAGCTGTTTTTT.

This clone occurred a few times. The chain employs TRBV9 and TRBJ2-5; D unresolved. This CDR3 spans 14 amino acids. The V gene's germline CDR1 is SGDLS and CDR2 YYNGEE. V dropped 2 bases and J dropped 5 bases, with 13 bases sitting between them. The CDR3 here is CASSVPGPVETQYF. CDR3 coding DNA: TGTGCCAGCAGCGTCCCGGGCCCCGTGGAGACCCAGTACTTC.

This sequence joins TRBV2 and TRBJ1-5; D is unclear. This CDR3 contains 14 residues. Trimming removed 7 bases at V and 6 bases at J, with 16 bases between. The germline V gene has CDR1 SNHLY and CDR2 FYNNEI. The CDR3 coding sequence is TGTGCCAGCAACTTTCGCAGGTTGAGTCAGCCCCAGCATTTT. Translating it yields CASNFRRLSQPQHF.

The chain uses TRBV4-1 and TRBJ1-5; D not certain. Germline V lookup: CDR1 MGHRA, CDR2 YSYEKL. With 0 bases removed from V and 1 base from J, the gap between germline ends came to 7 bases. This CDR3 is built from 15 residues. The DNA for the CDR3 is TGCGCCAGCAGCCAAGAAGCAGCCAGCAATCAGCCCCAGCATTTT. It yields the protein CASSQEAASNQPQHF.

The J gene is TRBJ1-5, the V gene TRBV28, with 7 bases identical to TRBD1. This CDR3 has 20 amino acids. J gave up 0 bases and V 2 bases, and 16 bases lay outside the gene matches. Germline V gene sequence: CDR1 MDHEN, CDR2 SYDVKM. The CDR3 nucleotides are TGTGCCAGCAGTTTAAATCCCCCGGCAGGGGGGTTTTATAGCAATCAGCCCCAGCATTTT. It is translated as CASSLNPPAGGFYSNQPQHF.

The CDR3 region is CASSVSLGGGLTDTQYF. Written as DNA, the CDR3 is TGTGCCAGCAGCGTATCACTCGGGGGGGGACTCACAGATACGCAGTATTTT. The chain joins TRBV9 to TRBJ2-3; 8 bases fit TRBD2. Trimming at V came to 1 base and at J to 2 bases, leaving 9 bases not matched to a gene. CDR1 and CDR2 (germline): SGDLS, YYNGEE. The CDR3 is 17 amino acids.

The J gene is TRBJ1-5, the V gene TRBV5-6; 9 bases fit TRBD1. The CDR3 is 15 residues long. The germline V gene has CDR1 SGHDT and CDR2 YYEEEE. The V and J ends lost 0 bases and 11 bases, in that order; junction bases with no gene match: 9. The CDR3 loop is CASSLAGQGFTAQHF. As DNA, the CDR3 is TGTGCCAGCAGCTTGGCTGGACAGGGGTTCACGGCCCAGCATTTT.

This rearrangement joins TRBV5-4 to TRBJ1-2; TRBD1 aligns across 8 bases. In germline, CDR1 is SGHNT, CDR2 YYREEE (reference sequence). Losses at the gene ends were 3 bases for V and 3 bases for J; bases not matched to a gene: 7. There are 15 residues in the CDR3. As DNA, the CDR3 is TGTGCCAGCAGCTCCTCCGCAGGGGGCGACTATGGCTACACCTTC. It is translated as CASSSSAGGDYGYTF.

The genes are TRBV7-2 and TRBJ2-7, with a tentative D call TRBD1 (7 bases). Germline-derived CDR1 and CDR2 are SGHTA and FQGNSA. V was pared by 1 base and J by 5 bases, with 15 bases between. The CDR3 sequence is 15 residues long. The CDR3 region has the DNA TGTGCCAGCAGCTTAGATGGTGGCAGGGGGGACGAGCAGTACTTC. Protein: CASSLDGGRGDEQYF.

The chain combines TRBV9 with TRBJ1-2; 9 bases align to TRBD1. From germline, CDR1 is SGDLS and CDR2 YYNGEE. The CDR3 has 21 residues. V dropped 0 bases and J dropped 4; count of bases not matched to a gene: 22. The CDR3 DNA follows: TGTGCCAGCAGCGTAGTATCATCTAAGATTCCGGGACAGGGCCGTTTCTATGGCTACACCTTC. It specifies CASSVVSSKIPGQGRFYGYTF.

The chain joins TRBV10-3 to TRBJ1-2, with D possibly matching TRBD1 (6 bases). The CDR3 spans 14 residues. V lost 6 bases and J lost 10, with 21 bases in between. Germline CDR1 reads ENHRY; CDR2 reads SYGVKD. The CDR3 loop is CAISHDRDTLDYTF. The CDR3, as DNA: TGTGCCATCAGCCATGACCGGGACACGTTGGACTACACCTTC.

The chain employs TRBV13 and TRBJ1-3; D gene uncertain. Germline CDR1 PRHDT, CDR2 FYEKMQ (reference sequence). V gave up 3 bases and J gave up 4 bases, with 10 bases separating them. The CDR3 has 14 amino acids. Here the CDR3 DNA reads TGTGCCAGCAGCTTGGGGTTCTCCGGAAACACCATATATTTT. Its protein is CASSLGFSGNTIYF.

This clone was counted once. This chain links TRBV4-3 with TRBJ2-2, with a weak D call TRBD1 (6 bases). The germline CDR1 and CDR2 sequences are LGHNA and YSLEER. The CDR3 length is 14 residues. With 0 bases removed from V and 8 bases from J, the gap between germline ends came to 10 bases. The CDR3 nucleotides read TGCGCCAGCAGCCAAGAGGTTCAGGGGGGGGAGCTGTTTTTT. It yields the protein CASSQEVQGGELFF.

The V call is TRBV11-2, the J call TRBJ2-5; D remains ambiguous. The J call may be faulty, since TRBJ2-7 better matches the DNA end. Germline loops: CDR1 SGHAT, CDR2 FQNNGV. This CDR3 has 16 amino acids. The CDR3 DNA sequence: TGTGCCAGCAGCGAAGCCGGAGAATACAACTCCTACGAGCAGTACTTC. It specifies CASSEAGEYNSYEQYF.

The chain combines TRBV19 with TRBJ1-5, with no clear D. V lost 3 bases to trimming and J lost 0 bases, with 15 bases between them. This CDR3 region has 17 residues. Germline loops: CDR1 LNHDA, CDR2 SQIVND (reference sequence). For the CDR3, the DNA is TGTGCCAGTAGTATCTTGAGGCTGGGCCGTAGCAATCAGCCCCAGCATTTT. Amino acid sequence: CASSILRLGRSNQPQHF.

This sequence joins TRBV5-1 and TRBJ2-5; D gene unclear. Germline CDR1 is SGHRS and CDR2 is YFSETQ. V was trimmed by 7 bases and J by 1 base, leaving 8 bases between them. CDR3 length: 12 amino acids. CDR3 in amino acids: CASSVSQETQYF. CDR3 coding DNA: TGCGCCAGCTCCGTAAGCCAAGAGACCCAGTACTTC.

This chain links TRBV6-6 with TRBJ1-4; 7 bases fit TRBD1. The CDR3 consists of 13 residues. CDR1 and CDR2 (germline): MNHNY, SVGAGI (reference sequence). V shed 7 bases and J 8 bases; nucleotides not matched to a gene: 7. DNA for the CDR3: TGTGCCAGCAAGACAGGGCAGCAGGAAAAACTGTTTTTT. Encoded protein: CASKTGQQEKLFF.

V gene TRBV2 combines with J gene TRBJ1-2; no clear D. Germline CDR1 and CDR2: SNHLY and FYNNEI. V was cut by 6 bases and J by 4 bases, with 24 bases left in between. The CDR3 consists of 17 residues. CDR3 sequence (DNA): TGTGCCAGCAGCGGACCCCAAGTGGGGTCGTGGATCTATGGCTACACCTTC. This codes for CASSGPQVGSWIYGYTF.

This clone is a singleton in its sample. The genes are TRBV19 and TRBJ1-5; D might be TRBD1 (6 bases). The V gene lost 3 bases and the J gene lost 3 bases, with 9 bases spanning the gap. The germline V gene has CDR1 LNHDA and CDR2 SQIVND (reference sequence). The CDR3 contains 14 residues. The CDR3 sequence: CASSITGSNQPQHF. The CDR3 coding sequence is TGTGCCAGTAGTATTACAGGGTCCAATCAGCCCCAGCATTTT.

V and J are TRBV5-1 and TRBJ2-7; the D is unclear. Trimming removed 2 bases from V and 3 bases from J, with 12 bases in between. CDR3 length: 14 amino acids. Germline CDR1 SGHRS, CDR2 YFSETQ. The DNA of the CDR3 is TGCGCCAGCAGCTTAACCCCATCCGGCTACGAGCAGTACTTC. It specifies CASSLTPSGYEQYF.

This clone was observed once. V is TRBV6-5 and J is TRBJ2-7; 8 nucleotides match TRBD1. The germline CDR1 and CDR2 sequences are MNHEY and SVGAGI. This CDR3 has 14 residues. J was trimmed by 0 bases and V by 6 bases; bases with no gene match: 4. The CDR3 loop reads CASSRQGSSYEQYF. The CDR3 bases are TGTGCCAGCAGCCGACAGGGGAGCTCCTACGAGCAGTACTTC.

The table lists this clone with a count of one. This rearrangement joins TRBV5-8 to TRBJ1-4, with unresolved D. V was pared by 3 bases and J by 3 bases, with 12 bases between. This CDR3 has 15 amino acids. Germline V gene data show CDR1 as SGHTS and CDR2 as YDEGEE. CDR3 coding DNA: TGTGCCAGCAGCTCCGGGCAAGGTTCTAATGAAAAACTGTTTTTT. It codes for CASSSGQGSNEKLFF.

V and J are TRBV27 and TRBJ1-2; possibly TRBD1 for D (6 bases). Trimming left V 6 bases short and J 0 bases short, with 20 bases between. The germline V gene encodes CDR1 MNHEY and CDR2 SMNVEV (reference sequence). The CDR3 sequence is 17 residues long. In nucleotides, the CDR3 is TGTGCCAGCAGCCCAGGGGTTCCTGCCAACGCTAACTATGGCTACACCTTC. Translated: CASSPGVPANANYGYTF.

This clone was observed once. This chain connects TRBV10-1 to TRBJ1-5; D perhaps matches TRBD1 (5 bases). The CDR3 spans 14 residues. Trimming pared 2 bases from V and 5 bases from J, leaving 10 bases between. Germline CDR1 WNHNN, CDR2 SYGVQD (reference sequence). DNA for the CDR3: TGCGCCAGCAGTGAGGGGGGAATTCATCAGCCCCAGCATTTT. Its protein is CASSEGGIHQPQHF.

The chain recombines TRBV18 with TRBJ2-3; D gene unclear. The V gene's germline CDR1 is KGHSH and CDR2 LQKENI. CDR3 size: 12 residues. Trimming removed 3 bases at V and 5 bases at J, with 6 bases between. This chain's CDR3 is CASSPVKDTQYF. The CDR3 DNA sequence: TGTGCCAGCTCACCCGTGAAAGATACGCAGTATTTT.

The V and J genes are TRBV7-2 and TRBJ2-7; the D gene is possibly TRBD2 (6 bases). Trimming took 5 bases from V and 0 from J, leaving 17 bases between them. Per the germline V gene, CDR1 is SGHTA and CDR2 is FQGNSA. CDR3 length equals 16 residues. The CDR3 sequence is CASSPMGLILSYEQYF. CDR3 coding DNA: TGTGCCAGCAGCCCTATGGGACTGATTCTCTCCTACGAGCAGTACTTC.